These 7 T cell receptor beta chains share one sample of origin, sequenced in a study of tumor and adjacent non-tumor tissue in lung cancer. TCRbeta libraries were built with three rounds of nested PCR, modified from ARM-PCR. A single record per CDR3 protein comes from TCRdb applying MiXCR to the multiplex PCR reads. The sample yields roughly 81,000 distinct CDR3 sequences, around 70% seen once. RNA was extracted from bulk tissue without any cell sorting. The sequenced material came from lung tumor tissue. The receptors here all came from a woman in her 70s with non-small cell lung cancer.

With respect to this clonotype: One junction end does not reproduce the germline sequence, and a read error may be involved. V and J are TRBV7-8 and TRBJ2-5; no clear D gene. The germline V gene has CDR1 SGHVS and CDR2 FQNEAQ. The CDR3 is made up of 14 amino acids. The CDR3 is CASGLTSAKETQNF. CDR3 coding DNA: TGTGCCAGCGGCCTGACCAGCGCCAAAGAGACCCAGAACTTC.

Of note for this clonotype: Since a much larger clone is just one base distant, this may be a read error. The genes are TRBV7-9 and TRBJ2-1, with D possibly being TRBD1 or TRBD2 (5 bases each). The CDR3 is 12 amino acids. CDR1 and CDR2 from the germline V gene are SEHNR and FQNEAQ (reference sequence). The CDR3 coding sequence is TGTGCCAACAGCTTCAACCTGGGACAGCAGTTCTTC. Translating it yields CANSFNLGQQFF.

Many counts were recorded for this clonotype. The chain has TRBV7-8 and TRBJ1-1; D is unresolved. This CDR3 has 14 amino acids. V lost 1 base and J 4 bases, leaving 10 bases between the germline ends. In germline, CDR1 is SGHVS, CDR2 FQNEAQ. Here the CDR3 reads CASSLEAGSTEAFF. CDR3 nucleotides: TGTGCCAGCAGCTTAGAGGCGGGGAGCACTGAAGCTTTCTTT.

This clonotype was found many times. The gene calls are TRBV28 and TRBJ2-5, with a weak D call TRBD2 (6 bases). Per the germline V gene, CDR1 is MDHEN and CDR2 is SYDVKM. Trimming cost V 4 bases and J 3 bases, with 9 bases left between them. The length of the CDR3 is 13 residues. The CDR3 loop is CASSWGVEETQYF. The CDR3 bases are TGTGCCAGCAGTTGGGGGGTCGAAGAGACCCAGTACTTC. The whole variable domain, remainder taken from reference TRBV28 and TRBJ2-5, is DVKVTQSSRYLVKRTGEKVFLECVQDMDHENMFWYRQDPGLGLRLIYFSYDVKMKEKGDIPEGYSVSREKKERFSLILESASTNQTSMYLCASSWGVEETQYFGPGTRLLVL.

Notes on this clonotype: The junction does not match germline at one end; this may be a read error. The chain recombines TRBV29-1 with TRBJ1-6, with D possibly being TRBD1 (5 bases). The CDR3 contains 13 residues. Looked up from germline, CDR1 is SQVTM and CDR2 is ANQGSEA. The CDR3 loop is CSVGAVFNSPLHF. In DNA, the CDR3 is TGTAGCGTTGGGGCCGTCTTCAATTCACCCCTCCACTTT. Full variable domain (rest looked up from reference TRBV29-1 and TRBJ1-6): SAVISQKPSRDICQRGTSLTIQCQVDSQVTMMFWYRQQPGQSLTLIATANQGSEATYESGFVIDKFPISRPNLTFSTLTVSNMSPEDSSIYLCSVGAVFNSPLHFGNGTRLTVT.

A note on this clonotype: The conserved final phenylalanine or tryptophan is absent from the CDR3, which likely points to a read error. It is unclear where the CDR3 begins or ends on the DNA, so no DNA is shown, and the CDR3 is as TCRdb lists it. The genes are TRBV5-5 and TRBJ2-7; no DNA check was done on the table's D call, TRBD1. Per germline, CDR1 SGHKS and CDR2 YYEKEE (reference sequence). The CDR3 is 14 residues long, ends included. The CDR3 sequence: CASSLRTGSYEQYL.

Details on this clonotype: One end of the junction fails to match germline, which may point to a read error. The chain links TRBV5-4 to TRBJ1-1; the D gene is possibly TRBD1 (5 bases). Germline V gene data show CDR1 as SGHNT and CDR2 as YYREEE (reference sequence). The CDR3 extends over 14 amino acids. CDR3 nucleotide sequence: TGTTCCAGCAGCTGGACAACATGGAGCGCTGAAGCTCTCTTT. This encodes CSSSWTTWSAEALF.